These 32 T cell receptor beta chains share one sample of origin, sequenced in a study of T cells in Graves' hyperthyroidism and ophthalmopathy. The TCR beta CDR3 regions underwent amplification using RNA transcripts as the source. The HTBI set primed first-round TCR CDR3 RT-PCR. A single record per CDR3 protein comes from TCRdb applying MiXCR to the multiplex PCR reads. In the table there are some 400,000 distinct CDR3 sequences, roughly 14% of which are singletons. What was sequenced was blood. Receptors originate from a man aged 25-45 years with Graves' hyperthyroidism that later progressed to Graves' ophthalmopathy.

This clonotype was seen repeatedly, ten times or more. V and J are TRBV6-1 and TRBJ1-5, with D possibly being TRBD1 (6 bases). CDR1 MNHNS and CDR2 SASEGT come from the germline V gene. Trimming pared 5 bases from V and 3 bases from J, leaving 8 bases between. The CDR3 covers 13 residues. The CDR3 coding sequence is TGTGCCAGCAGTCGGACAGTCAATCAGCCCCAGCATTTT. Its translation is CASSRTVNQPQHF.

The table lists this clonotype with many counts. V is TRBV12-3 or TRBV12-4 and J is TRBJ1-3; perhaps TRBD1 as D (6 bases). The CDR3 is 15 amino acids. Trimming cost V 8 bases and J 2 bases, with 16 bases left between them. In nucleotides, the CDR3 is TGTGCCAGCCGAATCAGGGGAGCTCCTGGAAACACCATATATTTT. Translation gives CASRIRGAPGNTIYF.

This clonotype has ten or more counts. The rearrangement joins TRBV2 to TRBJ2-1, with 10 positions matching TRBD2. The length of the CDR3 is 16 residues. Trimming at V came to 1 base and at J to 1 base, leaving 1 base not matched to a gene. Germline CDR1 SNHLY, CDR2 FYNNEI. This chain's CDR3 is CASSEGSGGSYNEQFF. CDR3 nucleotide sequence: TGTGCCAGCAGTGAAGGTAGCGGGGGGTCCTACAATGAGCAGTTCTTC.

This clonotype was seen more than once but under ten times. The rearrangement uses TRBV7-9 and TRBJ1-2; 10 bases fit TRBD1. The CDR3 is 17 residues long. The germline CDR1 and CDR2 sequences are SEHNR and FQNEAQ (reference sequence). V was pared by 2 bases and J by 6 bases, with 12 bases of the junction left unmatched. The DNA of the CDR3 is TGTGCCAGCAGCTTAAAGTCGGAGACAGGGGGCATAGATGGCTACACCTTC. It is translated as CASSLKSETGGIDGYTF.

This clonotype was seen ten or more times. The junction departs from germline at one end; a sequencing error may be responsible. V gene TRBV7-2 combines with J gene TRBJ2-2; no clear D. This CDR3 is built from 14 residues. Germline CDR1 is SGHTA and CDR2 is FQGNSA. The CDR3 nucleotides read TGTGCCAGCAGCGCCCGAAGGAACACCAGGGAGCTGTTTTTT. It encodes CASSARRNTRELFF.

The gene calls are TRBV3-1 and TRBJ2-2; the D gene is possibly TRBD1 (5 bases). CDR1 and CDR2 (germline): LGHDT, YNNKEL (reference sequence). Trimming stripped 4 bases from V and 0 bases from J, with 12 bases between. CDR3 length: 16 residues. In nucleotides, the CDR3 is TGTGCCAGCAGCCGAAGAACAGGAACGAACACCGGGGAGCTGTTTTTT. Amino acids: CASSRRTGTNTGELFF.

This clonotype was seen at least ten times. The CDR3 coding sequence is TGTGCCAGCAGCCCCCCGGGACTGAAGTACGAGCAGTACTTC. It translates to CASSPPGLKYEQYF. This chain links TRBV11-2 with TRBJ2-7; weak D call: TRBD2 (6 bases). The V and J ends lost 5 bases and 4 bases respectively, with 15 bases between them. CDR1 is SGHAT, CDR2 FQNNGV, per germline. This CDR3 spans 14 amino acids.

This clonotype was picked up many times. The J gene is TRBJ2-3, the V gene TRBV5-1; 7 nucleotides align to TRBD1. With V trimmed by 6 bases and J by 2 bases, 6 bases remained unmatched. There are 14 residues in the CDR3. CDR1 and CDR2 (germline): SGHRS, YFSETQ. CDR3 sequence: CASTRGQLTDTQYF. The DNA for the CDR3 is TGCGCCAGCACCCGGGGACAGCTCACAGATACGCAGTATTTT.

The J gene is TRBJ2-7, the V gene TRBV12-3 or TRBV12-4; D may be TRBD1 (5 bases). Trimming cost V 3 bases and J 7 bases, with 16 bases left between them. This CDR3 is 14 amino acids long. In DNA, the CDR3 is TGTGCCAGCAGTTTGCTACCAAGGGGTGATGAGCAGTACTTC. Its protein is CASSLLPRGDEQYF.

This clonotype appeared a few times. The chain couples TRBV28 to TRBJ2-7; 8 bases are shared with TRBD2. Germline lookup yields CDR1 MDHEN and CDR2 SYDVKM. The CDR3 length is 14 residues. V dropped 10 bases and J dropped 4; count of bases not matched to a gene: 12. The CDR3 sequence is CATQRGGFVYEQYF. The CDR3 DNA reads TGTGCCACCCAACGGGGGGGGTTCGTATACGAGCAGTACTTC. The entire variable domain, with the rest obtained from reference TRBV28 and TRBJ2-7, is as follows: DVKVTQSSRYLVKRTGEKVFLECVQDMDHENMFWYRQDPGLGLRLIYFSYDVKMKEKGDIPEGYSVSREKKERFSLILESASTNQTSMYLCATQRGGFVYEQYFGPGTRLTVT.

This clonotype was seen a handful of times. The J gene is TRBJ1-2, the V gene TRBV29-1; 8 nucleotides line up with TRBD1. This CDR3 has 12 residues. J was trimmed by 7 bases and V by 8 bases; bases with no gene match: 9. Germline V CDR1 and CDR2: SQVTM, ANQGSEA. The CDR3 nucleotides read TGCAGCATATGGACAGGGCGAGGTGGCTACACCTTC. Encoded protein: CSIWTGRGGYTF.

This clonotype was observed at least ten times. This chain connects TRBV6-5 to TRBJ1-2, with D perhaps matching TRBD1 (5 bases). Germline V CDR1 and CDR2: MNHEY, SVGAGI. The V gene lost 2 bases and the J gene lost 6 bases, with 7 bases spanning the gap. The CDR3 runs 12 residues. The CDR3 DNA reads TGTGCCAGCAGTTACGCAGGGAATGGCTACACCTTC. Amino acid sequence: CASSYAGNGYTF.

In this sample, this clonotype turned up many times. V gene TRBV27 combines with J gene TRBJ2-4; D is ambiguous. CDR1 and CDR2 from the germline V gene are MNHEY and SMNVEV (reference sequence). The CDR3 totals 16 residues. V was pared by 1 base and J by 0 bases, with 10 bases between. For the CDR3, the DNA is TGTGCCAGCAGTTTATACGCGAAACTAGCCAAAAACATTCAGTACTTC. It codes for CASSLYAKLAKNIQYF.

The rearrangement uses TRBV5-1 and TRBJ2-5; D is undetermined. Germline V gene lookup returns CDR1 SGHRS and CDR2 YFSETQ. The CDR3 runs to 13 residues. Trimming took 0 bases from V and 5 from J, leaving 8 bases between them. The CDR3 loop is CASSLATVETQYF. For the CDR3, the DNA is TGCGCCAGCAGCTTGGCCACGGTGGAGACCCAGTACTTC.

This clonotype showed up many times. The genes are TRBV7-9 and TRBJ1-5; D is ambiguous. V lost 2 bases and J lost 8, with 13 bases in between. Germline CDR1 and CDR2: SEHNR and FQNEAQ (reference sequence). This CDR3 has 14 amino acids. The CDR3 protein is CASSLSSPGKPQHF. The CDR3 DNA sequence: TGTGCCAGCAGCTTATCCAGCCCCGGGAAGCCCCAGCATTTT. Full variable domain (outside the CDR3, taken from reference TRBV7-9 and TRBJ1-5): DTGVSQNPRHKITKRGQNVTFRCDPISEHNRLYWYRQTLGQGPEFLTYFQNEAQLEKSRLLSDRFSAERPKGSFSTLEIQRTEQGDSAMYLCASSLSSPGKPQHFGDGTRLSIL.

This clonotype was recorded many times. The chain links TRBV5-1 to TRBJ2-7; D unclear. Germline CDR1 and CDR2: SGHRS and YFSETQ. Trimming shortened V by 0 bases and J by 2 bases, and 9 bases separated the two germline ends. The CDR3 has 14 amino acids. Here the CDR3 reads CASSLAGLPYEQYF. In DNA, the CDR3 is TGCGCCAGCAGCTTGGCCGGCCTCCCCTACGAGCAGTACTTC.

This clonotype has more than one count but fewer than ten. This clone may be a read error of a much larger clone one base away. The CDR3 nucleotides read TGTGCCAGCAGCCCTAGGGAGGACAATGAGCAGTTCTTC. It specifies CASSPREDNEQFF. The gene calls are TRBV7-6 and TRBJ2-1; the D gene is possibly TRBD2 (6 bases). Germline lookup yields CDR1 SGHVS and CDR2 FNYEAQ. Trimming removed 5 bases at V and 5 bases at J, with 10 bases between. The CDR3 spans 13 residues.

With respect to this clonotype: One junction end does not reproduce the germline sequence, and a read error may be involved. The chain recombines TRBV12-3 or TRBV12-4 with TRBJ2-1, with TRBD2 matching over 7 bases. The CDR3 has 15 amino acids. The CDR3 DNA reads as TGTGCCAGCAGTTTAATGGCGGGGGTCTACGATGAGCAGTTCTTC. Translation gives CASSLMAGVYDEQFF.

This clonotype was observed at least ten times. At one of its ends the junction is not consistent with the germline gene, which may arise from a read error. The chain couples TRBV20-1 to TRBJ2-7; 7 bases fit TRBD1. CDR3 length: 16 amino acids. Germline lookup yields CDR1 DFQATT and CDR2 SNEGSKA (reference sequence). For the CDR3, the DNA is TGCAGTGCCAGAGGGGTTTGGCAGGGGGTTCGTTACGAGCAGTACTTC. Residues: CSARGVWQGVRYEQYF.

The count of this clonotype is one. A read error may explain this, as a much larger clone is one base away. The chain employs TRBV20-1 and TRBJ1-3, with unresolved D. Trimming took off 0 bases at V and 3 bases at J, with 12 bases between the two ends. Germline V gene lookup returns CDR1 DFQATT and CDR2 SNEGSKA (reference sequence). The CDR3 contains 15 residues. CDR3 DNA: TGCAGTGCTAGAGATCTTCTTCCCTTTGGAAACACCATATATTTT. Its protein product is CSARDLLPFGNTIYF.

This clonotype was recorded at least ten times. The V call is TRBV20-1, the J call TRBJ1-1; no reliable D call. Germline CDR1 reads DFQATT; CDR2 reads SNEGSKA (reference sequence). This CDR3 is built from 10 residues. V was shortened by 3 bases and J by 8 bases, with 7 bases between the two germline ends. CDR3 nucleotides: TGCAGTGCTAGTATGGGGGAAGCTTTCTTT. This codes for CSASMGEAFF.

The chain couples TRBV4-1 to TRBJ2-3, with 8 bases identical to TRBD2. J was trimmed by 5 bases and V by 2 bases; bases with no gene match: 6. Germline CDR1 reads MGHRA; CDR2 reads YSYEKL. This CDR3 is built from 15 residues. The CDR3 loop is CASSQPVAGGDTQYF. In nucleotides, the CDR3 is TGCGCCAGCAGCCAACCGGTGGCGGGGGGAGATACGCAGTATTTT.

This clonotype was seen at least ten times. This chain connects TRBV19 to TRBJ1-5; TRBD1 is a possible D gene (6 bases). The germline V and J ends were trimmed by 7 bases and 1 base, with 17 bases remaining between them. CDR3 size: 16 residues. CDR1 is LNHDA, CDR2 SQIVND, per germline (reference sequence). The CDR3 loop is CASTLRGASSNQPQHF. In nucleotides, the CDR3 is TGTGCCAGTACCCTCCGGGGGGCGAGCAGCAATCAGCCCCAGCATTTT.

This clonotype has ten or more counts. The chain couples TRBV28 to TRBJ1-1; no definite D call. Germline CDR1 MDHEN, CDR2 SYDVKM. The length of the CDR3 is 15 residues. The ends were cut back, 8 bases at V and 1 base at J, with 17 bases in the middle. The CDR3 loop reads CASGPRTVSNTEAFF. In nucleotides, the CDR3 is TGTGCCAGCGGACCACGGACCGTTTCGAACACTGAAGCTTTCTTT.

The V gene is TRBV6-1, the J gene TRBJ1-6, with TRBD1 identical over 7 bases. This CDR3 is built from 16 residues. The trim removed 4 bases at V and 10 bases at J, leaving 13 bases unmatched. Germline CDR1 MNHNS, CDR2 SASEGT. CDR3 residues: CASSARPQGGDSPLHF. The CDR3 DNA reads as TGTGCCAGCAGTGCTCGACCTCAGGGGGGAGACTCACCCCTCCACTTT.

This clonotype was counted at least ten times. The chain carries TRBV2 and TRBJ2-2; D gene ambiguous. V was shortened by 5 bases and J by 1 base, with 11 bases between the two germline ends. The CDR3 has 15 amino acids. Germline CDR1 SNHLY, CDR2 FYNNEI. This chain's CDR3 is CASSHGRRNTGELFF. As DNA, the CDR3 is TGTGCCAGCAGTCACGGACGGAGGAACACCGGGGAGCTGTTTTTT.

A word on this clonotype: A much larger clone lies one base from this, so it may be a read error. V usage is TRBV20-1 and J usage is TRBJ1-1; TRBD1 aligns across 7 bases. The CDR3 is made up of 12 amino acids. Germline lookup yields CDR1 DFQATT and CDR2 SNEGSKA (reference sequence). Trimming cost V 6 bases and J 9 bases; bases outside gene matches: 10. The CDR3 DNA follows: TGCAGTGCCCCCCGACAGGGACACAAAGCTTTCTTT. It codes for CSAPRQGHKAFF.

This clonotype showed up many times. This sequence joins TRBV27 and TRBJ1-2, with D unresolved. V was cut by 1 base and J by 4 bases, with 10 bases left in between. Per germline, CDR1 MNHEY and CDR2 SMNVEV (reference sequence). The CDR3 spans 14 residues. The CDR3 bases are TGTGCCAGCAGTTTATTTCCGCCAGCCTATGGCTACACCTTC. Translating it yields CASSLFPPAYGYTF.

This clonotype was picked up many times. This chain connects TRBV9 to TRBJ2-3; D ambiguous. Trimming stripped 1 base from V and 0 bases from J, with 9 bases between. Germline CDR1 reads SGDLS; CDR2 reads YYNGEE. The CDR3 is made up of 15 amino acids. CDR3 sequence reads: CASSVRAASTDTQYF. CDR3 in DNA: TGTGCCAGCAGCGTAAGGGCAGCTAGCACAGATACGCAGTATTTT.

At least ten counts were recorded for this clonotype. V usage is TRBV5-8 and J usage is TRBJ2-7, with D tentatively TRBD2 (5 bases). The germline V and J ends were trimmed by 1 base and 6 bases, with 17 bases remaining between them. The CDR3 covers 15 residues. Germline loops: CDR1 SGHTS, CDR2 YDEGEE. The chain's CDR3 is CASSLWYSGDIEQYF. The CDR3 DNA sequence: TGTGCCAGCAGCTTGTGGTATTCCGGGGATATCGAGCAGTACTTC.

The rearrangement uses TRBV3-1 and TRBJ2-1; no reliable D call. In germline, CDR1 is LGHDT, CDR2 YNNKEL (reference sequence). V dropped 4 bases and J dropped 9 bases, with 10 bases sitting between them. CDR3 length equals 12 residues. CDR3 sequence: CASSPGTGEQFF. CDR3 nucleotide sequence: TGTGCCAGCAGCCCGGGTACGGGTGAGCAGTTCTTC.

This clonotype has only a few counts. The J gene is TRBJ2-5, the V gene TRBV5-1, with 11 bases that match TRBD1. Losses at the gene ends were 9 bases for V and 5 bases for J; bases not matched to a gene: 9. The germline CDR1 and CDR2 sequences are SGHRS and YFSETQ. The length of the CDR3 is 14 residues. Here the CDR3 reads CANTGQGAGETQYF. CDR3 sequence (DNA): TGCGCCAACACCGGACAGGGGGCAGGGGAGACCCAGTACTTC.